Each of the 27 T cell receptor beta chains below was sequenced from the same sample in a study of blood T cell repertoires in COVID-19. Method: immunoSEQ multiplex PCR; TCRdb's copy keeps in-frame clones and lacks some. The table shows about 240,000 clones, with over 80% occurring only once. The sequencing input was PBMCs or T cells enriched from blood (not recorded which). The source of these receptors is a woman in her thirties with acute COVID-19.

V usage is TRBV2 and J usage is TRBJ1-2; no clear D. The CDR3 is made up of 11 amino acids. Trimming removed 4 bases at V and 8 bases at J, with 8 bases between. Germline V gene sequence: CDR1 SNHLY, CDR2 FYNNEI. The CDR3 here is CASSAPRGYTF. The CDR3 region has the DNA TGTGCCAGCAGTGCTCCTAGGGGCTACACCTTC.

The chain joins TRBV11-2 to TRBJ1-1; possibly TRBD1 for D (5 bases). With 4 bases removed from V and 5 bases from J, the gap between germline ends came to 14 bases. The CDR3 spans 14 residues. Germline V lookup: CDR1 SGHAT, CDR2 FQNNGV. This CDR3 is CASSSRVRGTEAFF. Here the CDR3 DNA reads TGTGCCAGCAGCTCCAGAGTAAGGGGTACTGAAGCTTTCTTT.

This rearrangement joins TRBV5-1 to TRBJ2-1; TRBD1 matches 7 bases. Germline CDR1 reads SGHRS; CDR2 reads YFSETQ. This CDR3 contains 14 residues. With 6 bases clipped from V and 10 bases from J, the junction kept 13 bases outside the gene matches. CDR3: CASKGATNNEEQFF. The CDR3 bases are TGCGCCAGCAAGGGGGCGACTAACAATGAGGAGCAGTTCTTC.

This clone was detected once. In nucleotides, the CDR3 is TGTGCCAGCAGCCGAGGACAAATCCAGCCCCAGCATTTT. It translates to CASSRGQIQPQHF. This chain joins TRBV6-6 and TRBJ1-5, with D tentatively TRBD1 (5 bases). Germline CDR1 MNHNY, CDR2 SVGAGI (reference sequence). The CDR3 is 13 amino acids. With 6 bases removed from V and 7 bases from J, the gap between germline ends came to 13 bases.

The V call is TRBV29-1, the J call TRBJ2-2; D is perhaps TRBD2 (6 bases). CDR3 length equals 13 residues. The V gene's germline CDR1 is SQVTM and CDR2 ANQGSEA. Deletions cut 6 bases from V and 6 bases from J, with 14 bases between. CDR3 in amino acids: CSVSLARAGELFF. CDR3 DNA sequence: TGCAGCGTGTCCCTAGCGAGGGCCGGGGAGCTGTTTTTT.

The chain combines TRBV3-1 (or the pseudogene TRBV3-2) with TRBJ2-7; 8 nucleotides match TRBD1. Germline loops: CDR1 LGHDT, CDR2 YNNKEL (reference sequence). Germline trimming cut 5 bases from V and 3 bases from J; bases unmatched to any gene: 6. The CDR3 sequence is 14 residues long. CDR3 region: CASSARQGYYEQYF. Written as DNA, the CDR3 is TGTGCCAGCAGCGCCAGACAGGGGTACTACGAGCAGTACTTC.

The rearrangement joins TRBV7-9 to TRBJ1-2, with D perhaps TRBD1 (6 bases). V lost 4 bases and J 3 bases, leaving 15 bases between the germline ends. CDR3 size: 15 residues. Germline-derived CDR1 and CDR2 are SEHNR and FQNEAQ (reference sequence). CDR3 residues: CASSYGGARDYGYTF. The CDR3 coding sequence is TGTGCCAGCAGCTATGGGGGGGCCCGAGACTATGGCTACACCTTC.

The V and J genes are TRBV29-1 and TRBJ2-5, with 14 positions matching TRBD2. The CDR3 is 13 residues long. The V segment lost 4 bases and the J segment 5 bases; nucleotides outside the gene matches: 0. Germline V gives CDR1 SQVTM, CDR2 ANQGSEA. The CDR3 region has the DNA TGCAGCGTTGGGACTAGCGGGGGGGAGACCCAGTACTTC. It translates to CSVGTSGGETQYF.

As to this clone: Other DNA sequences in the same sample also yield this CDR3. V and J are TRBV30 and TRBJ2-7; 7 nucleotides match TRBD1. In germline, CDR1 is GTSNPN, CDR2 SVGIG (reference sequence). V lost 0 bases, J lost 3 bases, and 5 bases stayed unmatched. There are 14 residues in the CDR3. DNA for the CDR3: TGTGCCTGGAGTGTGGGGCAGGGGGTCTACGAGCAGTACTTC. Protein: CAWSVGQGVYEQYF.

The chain uses TRBV5-1 and TRBJ2-7; possibly TRBD1 for D (6 bases). The CDR3 has 13 residues. Between the trimmed V and J ends, which lost 5 bases and 5 bases, there was a span of 14 bases. CDR1 is SGHRS and CDR2 is YFSETQ in the germline V gene. CDR3 amino acids: CASSFGTSNEQYF. DNA for the CDR3: TGCGCCAGCAGTTTCGGGACATCCAACGAGCAGTACTTC.

This CDR3 reads CASRIRADYEQYF. CDR3 DNA sequence: TGTGCCAGCAGAATCAGGGCGGACTACGAGCAGTACTTC. V and J are TRBV6-5 and TRBJ2-7, with a weak D call TRBD1 (5 bases). CDR1 and CDR2 (germline): MNHEY, SVGAGI. V lost 6 bases and J 3 bases, leaving 12 bases between the germline ends. This CDR3 comprises 13 residues.

As regards this clone: Other DNA variants within this sample encode the same CDR3. The chain has TRBV4-1 and TRBJ2-7; TRBD1 aligns across 8 bases. Per germline, CDR1 MGHRA and CDR2 YSYEKL. This CDR3 is 14 amino acids long. With V trimmed by 1 base and J by 4 bases, 3 bases remained unmatched. The CDR3 DNA sequence: TGCGCCAGCAGCCAAGGGCAGGGGGCTTACGAGCAGTACTTC. Its protein is CASSQGQGAYEQYF.

The chain recombines TRBV5-1 with TRBJ2-1, with D possibly TRBD2 on 6 matching bases. Trimming pared 3 bases from V and 0 bases from J, leaving 10 bases between. This CDR3 comprises 15 residues. Germline CDR1 reads SGHRS; CDR2 reads YFSETQ. This CDR3 is CASSSGVSSYNEQFF. CDR3 sequence (DNA): TGCGCCAGCAGCTCGGGGGTTAGCTCCTACAATGAGCAGTTCTTC. The whole variable domain, filled in from reference TRBV5-1 and TRBJ2-1, reads KAGVTQTPRYLIKTRGQQVTLSCSPISGHRSVSWYQQTPGQGLQFLFEYFSETQRNKGNFPGRFSGRQFSNSRSEMNVSTLELGDSALYLCASSSGVSSYNEQFFGPGTRLTVL.

The rearrangement links TRBV9 to TRBJ1-5, with D possibly TRBD1 on 5 matching bases. CDR1 and CDR2 from the germline V gene are SGDLS and YYNGEE. The CDR3 sequence is 14 residues long. V was cut by 3 bases and J by 6 bases, with 13 bases left in between. CDR3 in amino acids: CASSEGHRSQPQHF. Written as DNA, the CDR3 is TGTGCCAGCAGCGAGGGGCACCGCAGTCAGCCCCAGCATTTT.

The J gene is TRBJ1-2, the V gene TRBV2, with D perhaps matching TRBD1 (5 bases). The V and J ends lost 6 bases and 8 bases respectively, with 19 bases between them. The germline V gene encodes CDR1 SNHLY and CDR2 FYNNEI. The CDR3 contains 14 residues. The CDR3 here is CASSRLLTGDGYTF. The CDR3 DNA sequence: TGTGCCAGCAGCCGCCTCCTGACGGGGGACGGCTACACCTTC. Supplemented by reference TRBV2 and TRBJ1-2, the full variable domain reads EPEVTQTPSHQVTQMGQEVILRCVPISNHLYFYWYRQILGQKVEFLVSFYNNEISEKSEIFDDQFSVERPDGSNFTLKIRSTKLEDSAMYFCASSRLLTGDGYTFGSGTRLTVV.

The rearrangement joins TRBV5-4 to TRBJ2-5; 11 positions agree with TRBD2. V lost 4 bases to trimming and J lost 0 bases; unmatched junction nucleotides: 11. CDR3 length equals 18 residues. CDR1 and CDR2 from the germline V gene are SGHNT and YYREEE (reference sequence). The CDR3 nucleotides read TGTGCCAGCAGCCCGAGGCCCGGGACTAGCGGAGACCAAGAGACCCAGTACTTC. Encoded protein: CASSPRPGTSGDQETQYF. The variable domain in full, with the rest retrieved from reference TRBV5-4 and TRBJ2-5, is ETGVTQSPTHLIKTRGQQVTLRCSSQSGHNTVSWYQQALGQGPQFIFQYYREEENGRGNFPPRFSGLQFPNYSSELNVNALELDDSALYLCASSPRPGTSGDQETQYFGPGTRLLVL.

The chain has TRBV6-1 and TRBJ2-7; weak D call: TRBD2 (6 bases). The germline gives CDR1 MNHNS, CDR2 SASEGT. The CDR3 runs 16 residues. Trimming took off 0 bases at V and 0 bases at J, with 12 bases between the two ends. The CDR3 spells CASSEAVGTDSYEQYF. CDR3 bases: TGTGCCAGCAGTGAAGCGGTCGGGACTGACTCCTACGAGCAGTACTTC.

The chain recombines TRBV5-1 with TRBJ1-2; D is possibly TRBD1 (5 bases). The germline V gene encodes CDR1 SGHRS and CDR2 YFSETQ. The length of the CDR3 is 14 residues. The V gene lost 0 bases and the J gene lost 3 bases, with 9 bases spanning the gap. This CDR3 reads CASSLARGDYGYTF. The CDR3 nucleotides read TGCGCCAGCAGCTTGGCCCGGGGGGACTATGGCTACACCTTC.

CDR3 nucleotide sequence: TGTGCCAGCAGTTTATCGGGACTCACCGGGGAGCTGTTTTTT. Its protein is CASSLSGLTGELFF. The rearrangement uses TRBV27 and TRBJ2-2, with a weak D call TRBD2 (6 bases). The ends were cut back, 0 bases at V and 4 bases at J, with 6 bases in the middle. From germline, CDR1 is MNHEY and CDR2 SMNVEV (reference sequence). CDR3 length: 14 residues.

The V call is TRBV5-1, the J call TRBJ1-1; 10 positions match TRBD1. Per germline, CDR1 SGHRS and CDR2 YFSETQ. V trimming: 4 bases; J trimming: 3 bases; junction bases outside the gene matches: 12. This CDR3 spans 17 amino acids. CDR3 residues: CASSIDRGRFGHTEAFF. In nucleotides, the CDR3 is TGCGCCAGCAGCATCGACAGGGGGCGTTTCGGACACACTGAAGCTTTCTTT.

The J gene is TRBJ2-7, the V gene TRBV5-5; TRBD2 might be the D (6 bases). Trimming cost V 2 bases and J 6 bases, with 9 bases left between them. Germline V gene sequence: CDR1 SGHKS, CDR2 YYEKEE (reference sequence). The CDR3 runs 12 residues. The CDR3: CASSFYGGEQYF. The CDR3 nucleotides read TGTGCCAGCAGCTTCTACGGGGGCGAGCAGTACTTC.

V gene TRBV19 combines with J gene TRBJ1-1; D might be TRBD1 (6 bases). Germline V lookup: CDR1 LNHDA, CDR2 SQIVND (reference sequence). The V end was cut by 1 base, the J end by 1 base, with 10 bases between. CDR3 length: 15 amino acids. CDR3 protein: CASSIAPGENTEAFF. The CDR3 DNA reads as TGTGCCAGTAGTATAGCCCCAGGGGAGAACACTGAAGCTTTCTTT.

This rearrangement joins TRBV6-2 or TRBV6-3 to TRBJ1-4; 10 bases match TRBD1. This CDR3 spans 16 amino acids. Unmatched junction bases numbered 11, after V lost 5 bases and J lost 8 bases. Per germline, CDR1 MNHEY and CDR2 SVGEGT. The CDR3 DNA reads as TGTGCCAGCAGTCCCCACCTGGGGACAGGGGACGAAAAACTGTTTTTT. Amino acid sequence: CASSPHLGTGDEKLFF.

The V gene is TRBV7-9, the J gene TRBJ2-1; 7 nucleotides agree with TRBD2. Germline CDR1 and CDR2: SEHNR and FQNEAQ (reference sequence). The V gene end was trimmed by 6 bases and the J gene end by 4 bases; junction bases not matched to a gene: 12. This CDR3 is built from 16 residues. The chain's CDR3 is CASSPGGGGAYNEQFF. The CDR3 DNA is TGTGCCAGCAGTCCAGGAGGCGGGGGTGCATACAATGAGCAGTTCTTC. Full variable domain (remainder filled in from reference TRBV7-9 and TRBJ2-1): DTGVSQNPRHKITKRGQNVTFRCDPISEHNRLYWYRQTLGQGPEFLTYFQNEAQLEKSRLLSDRFSAERPKGSFSTLEIQRTEQGDSAMYLCASSPGGGGAYNEQFFGPGTRLTVL.

This sequence joins TRBV7-2 and TRBJ1-2; D remains ambiguous. CDR1 is SGHTA and CDR2 is FQGNSA in the germline V gene. This CDR3 region has 12 residues. The V and J ends lost 4 bases and 8 bases respectively, with 11 bases between them. CDR3 sequence (DNA): TGTGCCAGCAGCTCAGGAGGTCGCGGCTACACCTTC. Its translation is CASSSGGRGYTF.

The V gene is TRBV7-2, the J gene TRBJ2-3; perhaps TRBD1 as D (6 bases). V shed 1 base and J shed 4 bases, with 9 bases lying between them. The CDR3 totals 14 residues. Germline loops: CDR1 SGHTA, CDR2 FQGNSA. The CDR3 protein is CASSLGQESDTQYF. CDR3 bases: TGTGCCAGCAGCTTAGGACAGGAGTCAGATACGCAGTATTTT.

This chain joins TRBV18 and TRBJ2-1; the D gene is possibly TRBD2 (5 bases). The CDR3 has 14 residues. Germline V gene data show CDR1 as KGHSH and CDR2 as LQKENI. The ends were cut back, 3 bases at V and 5 bases at J, with 11 bases in the middle. The CDR3 loop reads CASSPMRVDNEQFF. The CDR3 bases are TGTGCCAGCTCACCTATGCGGGTCGACAATGAGCAGTTCTTC.